These 21 T cell receptor beta chains were sequenced from one sample in a study of human T cells and chemical hapten exposure. Time point here: pre-sensitization, week 0. The sample's treatment: therapeutic diphenylcyclopropenone sensitization with weekly scalp DPC. RNA extraction used unfractionated whole blood as the source of total RNA. TCRdb independently ran MiXCR on the RACE reads; one entry per CDR3 protein. The repertoire has roughly 36,000 distinct CDR3 sequences, 10% of them found once; the top ten carry 27%. The sample in question was whole blood, obtained in connection with sensitization to the hapten diphenylcyclopropenone (DPC). These receptors were obtained from a man aged 50 to 59 with alopecia areata. Some clones in this sample may be carry-over from other donors' samples.

This clonotype was seen a few times. The rearrangement links TRBV7-2 to TRBJ2-1; 14 bases are shared with TRBD2. The CDR3 length is 15 residues. Germline CDR1 is SGHTA and CDR2 is FQGNSA. Losses at the gene ends were 6 bases for V and 7 bases for J; bases not matched to a gene: 5. The CDR3 loop reads CASRTSGRAGNEQFF. DNA of the CDR3: TGTGCCAGCAGGACTAGCGGGAGGGCAGGTAATGAGCAGTTCTTC.

This clonotype was observed many times. The chain is built from TRBV7-8 and TRBJ2-3; D is possibly TRBD1 or TRBD2 (5 bases each). With 5 bases removed from V and 3 bases from J, the gap between germline ends came to 9 bases. The CDR3 is made up of 13 amino acids. In germline, CDR1 is SGHVS, CDR2 FQNEAQ. This CDR3 is CASSGGLTDTQYF. The CDR3 DNA reads TGTGCCAGCAGCGGGGGATTGACAGATACGCAGTATTTT.

There are many counts of this clonotype. This CDR3 reads CASSSMANTEAFF. For the CDR3, the DNA is TGTGCCAGCAGTTCTATGGCTAACACTGAAGCTTTCTTT. V gene TRBV12-3 or TRBV12-4 combines with J gene TRBJ1-1, with D uncertain. The CDR3 covers 13 residues. V was clipped by 4 bases and J by 2 bases, with 8 bases between them.

At least ten counts were recorded for this clonotype. V and J are TRBV10-1 and TRBJ1-1; D not resolved. CDR3 size: 14 residues. Trimming shortened V by 6 bases and J by 1 base, and 12 bases separated the two germline ends. Germline V lookup: CDR1 WNHNN, CDR2 SYGVQD (reference sequence). The CDR3: CASSNSLRNTEAFF. DNA of the CDR3: TGCGCCAGCAGCAATTCCTTAAGGAACACTGAAGCTTTCTTT.

This clonotype was seen many times. The gene calls are TRBV29-1 and TRBJ2-5; either TRBD1 or TRBD2 may supply D (6 bases each). CDR3 length: 12 amino acids. The V end was cut by 1 base, the J end by 5 bases, with 8 bases between. Germline CDR1 and CDR2: SQVTM and ANQGSEA. The CDR3 protein is CSVEGRGETQYF. For the CDR3, the DNA is TGCAGCGTTGAAGGGAGGGGGGAGACCCAGTACTTC.

The chain uses TRBV27 and TRBJ2-1, with D unclear. With 3 bases removed from V and 5 bases from J, the gap between germline ends came to 8 bases. This CDR3 spans 13 amino acids. CDR1 is MNHEY, CDR2 SMNVEV, per germline (reference sequence). In DNA, the CDR3 is TGTGCCAGCAGTTTTTTTGCAGACAATGAGCAGTTCTTC. As protein: CASSFFADNEQFF.

J is TRBJ1-2 and V is TRBV7-9; 12 bases agree with TRBD1. Trimming at V came to 4 bases and at J to 7 bases, leaving 4 bases not matched to a gene. The germline gives CDR1 SEHNR, CDR2 FQNEAQ (reference sequence). The CDR3 runs 14 residues. CDR3 region: CASSWGQGAAGYTF. CDR3 coding DNA: TGTGCCAGCAGCTGGGGACAGGGGGCCGCTGGCTACACCTTC.

This clonotype was seen at least ten times. The junction departs from the called germline gene at one end, perhaps through a read error. This chain uses TRBV7-2 with TRBJ2-7, with D possibly matching TRBD2 (6 bases). Germline-derived CDR1 and CDR2 are SGHTA and FQGNSA. The CDR3 covers 14 residues. The CDR3 loop is CASSRGLSAYEQYF. The CDR3 DNA follows: TGCGCCAGCAGCCGGGGACTTTCAGCCTACGAGCAGTACTTC.

This clonotype was recorded a few times. The gene calls are TRBV5-1 and TRBJ1-1; the D gene is possibly TRBD1 (6 bases). The CDR3 is 15 residues long. Germline V gene sequence: CDR1 SGHRS, CDR2 YFSETQ. Trimming removed 5 bases at V and 1 base at J, with 15 bases between. Here the CDR3 DNA reads TGCGCCAGCAGAGGGGCAGGGGCCCAGAACACTGAAGCTTTCTTT. Its protein product is CASRGAGAQNTEAFF.

This clonotype was found a few times. CDR3 sequence reads: CASSLGGQTYEQYF. The CDR3 bases are TGTGCCAGCAGCTTGGGCGGACAAACCTACGAGCAGTACTTC. The chain carries TRBV5-4 and TRBJ2-7; D may be TRBD1 (5 bases). The V gene lost 0 bases and the J gene lost 2 bases, with 9 bases spanning the gap. Germline-derived CDR1 and CDR2 are SGHNT and YYREEE (reference sequence). The CDR3 loop spans 14 amino acids.

The sample holds a few counts of this clonotype. This chain links TRBV29-1 with TRBJ2-5; D gene unclear. Germline CDR1 SQVTM, CDR2 ANQGSEA. The CDR3 runs 14 residues. Trimming shortened V by 8 bases and J by 2 bases, and 18 bases separated the two germline ends. Written as DNA, the CDR3 is TGCAGCTCACGACGGACGGATCTTCAAGAGACCCAGTACTTC. Translation gives CSSRRTDLQETQYF.

At least ten counts were recorded for this clonotype. V is TRBV2 and J is TRBJ2-4; 13 positions agree with TRBD2. This CDR3 has 17 residues. Germline values: CDR1 SNHLY, CDR2 FYNNEI. Unmatched junction bases numbered 10, after V lost 3 bases and J lost 8 bases. Here the CDR3 reads CASSDGGLAGPRDIQYF. The CDR3 DNA sequence: TGTGCCAGCAGTGACGGGGGACTAGCGGGACCGCGGGACATTCAGTACTTC.

In its sample, this clonotype was seen many times. The gene calls are TRBV7-6 and TRBJ2-5; D is possibly TRBD1 (5 bases). Germline values: CDR1 SGHVS, CDR2 FNYEAQ. The CDR3 is 16 residues long. V was shortened by 1 base and J by 3 bases, with 15 bases between the two germline ends. The CDR3 loop reads CASSLVFQGEEETQYF. The CDR3 nucleotides are TGTGCCAGCAGCTTAGTATTTCAGGGCGAAGAAGAGACCCAGTACTTC.

This clonotype was picked up many times. V is TRBV27 and J is TRBJ1-1; the D gene is possibly TRBD1 (5 bases). Germline CDR1 and CDR2: MNHEY and SMNVEV (reference sequence). Trimming removed 2 bases from V and 1 base from J, with 14 bases in between. This CDR3 has 16 residues. CDR3 DNA: TGTGCCAGCAGTTTAGAGGCTTGGGGCGCGAACACTGAAGCTTTCTTT. It encodes CASSLEAWGANTEAFF.

The chain employs TRBV7-2 and TRBJ2-1; 8 bases map to TRBD2. The CDR3 sequence is 15 residues long. CDR1 is SGHTA, CDR2 FQGNSA, per germline. V was clipped by 6 bases and J by 0 bases; unmatched bases: 4. The chain's CDR3 is CASSRSGASYNEQFF. The CDR3, as DNA: TGTGCCAGCAGTCGTAGCGGGGCCTCCTACAATGAGCAGTTCTTC.

This clonotype has ten or more counts. The chain links TRBV4-3 to TRBJ2-1; the match to TRBD2 covers 8 bases. Per the germline V gene, CDR1 is LGHNA and CDR2 is YSLEER. The V segment lost 3 bases and the J segment 4 bases; nucleotides outside the gene matches: 11. The CDR3 contains 17 residues. Here the CDR3 DNA reads TGCGCCAGCAGCCAGTACCTCAGCGGGAGTTCTTACAATGAGCAGTTCTTC. Translated: CASSQYLSGSSYNEQFF.

In this sample, this clonotype turned up many times. V is TRBV10-2 and J is TRBJ2-5; 11 bases match TRBD2. This CDR3 has 15 amino acids. The V gene's germline CDR1 is WSHSY and CDR2 SAAADI. The V and J ends lost 6 bases and 5 bases, in that order; junction bases with no gene match: 8. CDR3: CASSPTSGSYETQYF. CDR3 sequence (DNA): TGCGCCAGCAGCCCCACTAGCGGGAGCTATGAGACCCAGTACTTC.

This clonotype was observed many times. V and J are TRBV19 and TRBJ1-1; 7 bases match TRBD1. V was pared by 7 bases and J by 1 base, with 3 bases of the junction left unmatched. CDR1 and CDR2 (germline): LNHDA, SQIVND (reference sequence). The length of the CDR3 is 13 residues. This chain's CDR3 is CASTEGANTEAFF. The CDR3 DNA follows: TGTGCCAGTACTGAGGGGGCGAACACTGAAGCTTTCTTT. The variable domain in full, with the rest retrieved from reference TRBV19 and TRBJ1-1, is DGGITQSPKYLFRKEGQNVTLSCEQNLNHDAMYWYRQDPGQGLRLIYYSQIVNDFQKGDIAEGYSVSREKKESFPLTVTSAQKNPTAFYLCASTEGANTEAFFGQGTRLTVV.

The CDR3 protein is CACSDGENIQYF. CDR3 sequence (DNA): TGTGCCTGTTCAGACGGGGAAAACATTCAGTACTTC. The V call is TRBV30, the J call TRBJ2-4; a weak D match, TRBD2 (5 bases). There are 12 residues in the CDR3. The V and J ends lost 6 bases and 5 bases respectively, with 11 bases between them. Germline V gene data show CDR1 as GTSNPN and CDR2 as SVGIG (reference sequence).

This clonotype was detected ten times or more. This chain links TRBV28 with TRBJ2-7; D is undetermined. The CDR3 spans 12 residues. Germline V CDR1 and CDR2: MDHEN, SYDVKM. Trimming cost V 3 bases and J 4 bases, with 7 bases left between them. The CDR3 region has the DNA TGTGCCAGCAGTTTGTCTGGATACGAGCAGTACTTC. As protein: CASSLSGYEQYF.

This clonotype was detected many times. V and J are TRBV28 and TRBJ1-2; 9 bases are a match to TRBD1. CDR1 is MDHEN and CDR2 is SYDVKM in the germline V gene. Germline trimming cut 4 bases from V and 2 bases from J; bases unmatched to any gene: 11. The CDR3 covers 17 residues. CDR3 sequence (DNA): TGTGCCAGCAGTTCTACAGGGGGCGCCGGAAGGAACTATGGCTACACCTTC. Amino acid sequence: CASSSTGGAGRNYGYTF.